One and the same sample provided the 15 T cell receptor beta chains below, sequenced in a study of blood T cell repertoires in COVID-19. The assay was immunoSEQ multiplex PCR, and TCRdb's table has in-frame clones only and misses some. The sample has approximately 180,000 clones; approximately 85% are singletons. Sequenced material: peripheral blood. Receptors were obtained from a man aged 60 to 75 with acute or convalescent COVID-19.

The chain joins TRBV18 to TRBJ2-1, with TRBD1 matching over 7 bases. Trimming took 2 bases from V and 2 from J; bases not matched to a gene: 3. The CDR3 extends over 15 amino acids. CDR1 and CDR2 (germline): KGHSH, LQKENI. The CDR3 bases are TGTGCCAGCTCACCAGACAGGGTCACCTACAATGAGCAGTTCTTC. Its protein is CASSPDRVTYNEQFF.

This clone was seen a handful of times. The V call is TRBV27, the J call TRBJ1-4; 9 bases agree with TRBD1. Germline V gene data show CDR1 as MNHEY and CDR2 as SMNVEV (reference sequence). CDR3 length: 16 residues. After removal of 0 bases from V and 5 bases from J, the junction contained 4 bases not matched to a gene. CDR3 region: CASSLSGQGYNEKLFF. The CDR3 DNA reads TGTGCCAGCAGTTTATCGGGACAGGGCTACAATGAAAAACTGTTTTTT.

The V and J genes are TRBV7-9 and TRBJ2-3, with TRBD2 matching 13 bases. The CDR3 runs 16 residues. V lost 5 bases, J lost 3 bases, and 5 bases stayed unmatched. The V gene's germline CDR1 is SEHNR and CDR2 FQNEAQ (reference sequence). The CDR3 reads CASSGGTSGITDTQYF. The CDR3 nucleotides read TGTGCCAGCAGCGGGGGGACTAGCGGGATAACAGATACGCAGTATTTT.

V gene TRBV19 combines with J gene TRBJ2-7; 12 nucleotides agree with TRBD2. Germline lookup yields CDR1 LNHDA and CDR2 SQIVND (reference sequence). The CDR3 is 15 residues long. V trimming: 6 bases; J trimming: 9 bases; junction bases outside the gene matches: 12. The CDR3 DNA follows: TGTGCCAGTAGCCAAACCGGGACTAGCGGGTCCGGGCAGTACTTC. Amino acids: CASSQTGTSGSGQYF.

V is TRBV29-1 and J is TRBJ1-6; D may be TRBD1 (6 bases). This CDR3 is 13 amino acids long. Germline-derived CDR1 and CDR2 are SQVTM and ANQGSEA. With 5 bases removed from V and 8 bases from J, the gap between germline ends came to 13 bases. CDR3 loop: CSVSRGVDSPLHF. CDR3 coding DNA: TGCAGCGTTTCCAGGGGCGTAGATTCACCCCTCCACTTT. The full variable domain, rest sourced from reference TRBV29-1 and TRBJ1-6, is SAVISQKPSRDICQRGTSLTIQCQVDSQVTMMFWYRQQPGQSLTLIATANQGSEATYESGFVIDKFPISRPNLTFSTLTVSNMSPEDSSIYLCSVSRGVDSPLHFGNGTRLTVT.

CDR3 bases: TGCAGCGTTTACGGGACTAGCGGGAGGCTTTACGAGCAGTACTTC. Translating it yields CSVYGTSGRLYEQYF. The gene calls are TRBV29-1 and TRBJ2-7; 15 bases match TRBD2. V gave up 5 bases and J gave up 4 bases; unmatched junction bases: 6. CDR1 and CDR2 from the germline V gene are SQVTM and ANQGSEA. The CDR3 has 15 residues.

V is TRBV11-1 and J is TRBJ2-3; D perhaps matches TRBD2 (6 bases). Germline V gene data show CDR1 as SGHAT and CDR2 as FQDESV (reference sequence). The germline V and J ends were trimmed by 5 bases and 3 bases, with 15 bases remaining between them. The CDR3 runs 15 residues. Here the CDR3 reads CASSPYSGETDTQYF. CDR3 nucleotides: TGTGCCAGCAGCCCTTACTCGGGGGAGACAGATACGCAGTATTTT.

This sequence joins TRBV9 and TRBJ1-6; no clear D gene. This CDR3 has 16 amino acids. Germline CDR1 SGDLS, CDR2 YYNGEE. The V end lost 5 bases, the J end lost 0 bases, and 12 bases lay between the germline ends. CDR3 residues: CASREDIGSYNSPLHF. DNA of the CDR3: TGTGCCAGCAGGGAAGACATTGGCTCCTATAATTCACCCCTCCACTTT.

This chain uses TRBV10-2 with TRBJ1-5; D uncertain. Trimming removed 0 bases at V and 9 bases at J, with 12 bases between. The germline V gene encodes CDR1 WSHSY and CDR2 SAAADI. CDR3 size: 14 residues. The CDR3: CASSESGSLGPQHF. CDR3 DNA: TGCGCCAGCAGTGAGTCGGGGAGCCTTGGGCCCCAGCATTTT.

This clone was recorded once. The chain combines TRBV28 with TRBJ2-1; 7 nucleotides agree with TRBD2. The CDR3 is 16 amino acids. V lost 7 bases and J lost 1; bases outside the gene matches: 10. CDR1 and CDR2 (germline): MDHEN, SYDVKM. Written as DNA, the CDR3 is TGTGCCAGCACCATGACGGGGAGGGCGTCCTACAATGAGCAGTTCTTC. Amino acid sequence: CASTMTGRASYNEQFF.

The V and J genes are TRBV29-1 and TRBJ1-1, with D unclear. Trimming took off 4 bases at V and 0 bases at J, with 12 bases between the two ends. There are 14 residues in the CDR3. Germline V lookup: CDR1 SQVTM, CDR2 ANQGSEA. For the CDR3, the DNA is TGCAGCGTTGGGGGAGGCCACATGAACACTGAAGCTTTCTTT. Amino acid sequence: CSVGGGHMNTEAFF.

On this clone: The same CDR3 is also encoded by other DNA sequences in this sample. The chain links TRBV5-1 to TRBJ2-5, with 7 bases aligning to TRBD1. The CDR3 has 13 residues. The germline V gene encodes CDR1 SGHRS and CDR2 YFSETQ. Trimming cost V 4 bases and J 2 bases; bases outside gene matches: 2. The CDR3 spells CASSTGQQETQYF. As DNA, the CDR3 is TGCGCCAGCAGCACGGGACAGCAAGAGACCCAGTACTTC.

The chain combines TRBV7-3 with TRBJ1-1, with TRBD1 identical over 7 bases. This CDR3 has 14 amino acids. Germline-derived CDR1 and CDR2 are SGHTA and FQGTGA. Losses at the gene ends were 4 bases for V and 3 bases for J; bases not matched to a gene: 5. The CDR3 DNA reads as TGTGCCAGCAGCTACAGGGGCGCGGACACTGAAGCTTTCTTT. Amino acid sequence: CASSYRGADTEAFF.

The rearrangement joins TRBV29-1 to TRBJ2-4, with TRBD1 matching 9 bases. The CDR3 consists of 13 residues. Losses at the gene ends were 7 bases for V and 8 bases for J; bases not matched to a gene: 9. From germline, CDR1 is SQVTM and CDR2 ANQGSEA. The DNA of the CDR3 is TGCAGCGGCCCACAGGGGGCCGAAGACATTCAGTACTTC. It codes for CSGPQGAEDIQYF.

The chain is built from TRBV20-1 and TRBJ2-7, with a weak D call TRBD2 (5 bases). The germline V and J ends were trimmed by 3 bases and 2 bases, with 20 bases remaining between them. This CDR3 is built from 16 residues. Germline CDR1 and CDR2: DFQATT and SNEGSKA (reference sequence). CDR3 in DNA: TGCAGTGCTAGTCCTACCCACCCTGGAGCGGCCTACGAGCAGTACTTC. This gives the protein CSASPTHPGAAYEQYF.